This T cell receptor beta chain originates from a study of blood T cell repertoires in COVID-19. Overall study context: Some COVID-19 samples were acute and others convalescent; all came from the United States, Italy and Spain. Nucleic acid was either cDNA or gDNA, and it came from T cells, B-cell-depleted T cells, or PBMCs.

In the original analysis: The authors estimated nucleated cell counts from reference gene primer amplification. TCRdb's copy holds only in-frame clones and misses some; the assay was immunoSEQ multiplex PCR. Clone size and V and J calls were adopted from that table, with D and trimming inferred from the DNA. The table shows tens of thousands of clones, with roughly 87% occurring only once. The CDR3 consists of 13 residues. The germline CDR1 and CDR2 sequences are MNHEY and SVGAGI. Trimming took 0 bases from V and 11 from J; bases not matched to a gene: 5. The genes are TRBV6-5 and TRBJ1-1; TRBD1 matches at 8 bases. This receptor was taken from a man in his fifties or sixties with active COVID-19. The sample consisted of peripheral blood. CDR3 nucleotides: TGTGCCAGCAGTTACTCCCGACAGGGGAGGGCTTTCTTT. This translates into CASSYSRQGRAFF.